Below are 12 T cell receptor beta chains sequenced from a single sample in a study of post-analysis software for immune sequencing data. Presence of unique molecular identifiers characterized the TCR beta cDNA libraries. Via MiXCR, TCRdb re-called the PCR reads, giving one row per CDR3 protein. The sample holds roughly 870,000 distinct CDR3 sequences, approximately 53% seen once. Notes on the study in general: A handful of TRBV segments, including TRBV5-6, TRBV5-1 and TRBV20-1, were more frequent in patients than controls.

Antigens of these TCRs are unknown. Sequenced: blood. Receptors originate from a girl between 5 and 17 years old with multiple sclerosis.

V and J are TRBV7-2 and TRBJ2-7; weak D call: TRBD2 (8 bases). The CDR3 is 16 amino acids. V was pared by 1 base and J by 3 bases, with 16 bases between. Germline CDR1 SGHTA, CDR2 FQGNSA. The CDR3, as DNA: TGTGCCAGCAGCTTAGTAGCGGGAACAGGGGACTACGAGCAGTACTTC. This sequence encodes CASSLVAGTGDYEQYF.

The chain recombines TRBV7-2 with TRBJ2-3; TRBD2 aligns across 9 bases. This CDR3 has 18 residues. V was clipped by 4 bases and J by 0 bases; unmatched bases: 11. Germline V gene sequence: CDR1 SGHTA, CDR2 FQGNSA. CDR3 sequence reads: CASSSFSGSVYSTDTQYF. In DNA form, the CDR3 reads TGTGCCAGCAGCTCCTTTAGCGGGAGCGTATATAGCACAGATACGCAGTATTTT. The full variable domain, rest sourced from reference TRBV7-2 and TRBJ2-3, is GAGVSQSPSNKVTEKGKDVELRCDPISGHTALYWYRQSLGQGLEFLIYFQGNSAPDKSGLPSDRFSAERTGGSVSTLTIQRTQQEDSAVYLCASSSFSGSVYSTDTQYFGPGTRLTVL.

This clonotype appeared a few times. The chain is built from TRBV6-5 and TRBJ2-5; D not certain. V was cut by 1 base and J by 5 bases, with 5 bases left in between. The length of the CDR3 is 12 residues. Germline values: CDR1 MNHEY, CDR2 SVGAGI. The CDR3 DNA sequence: TGTGCCAGCAGTTACTTCGGGGAGACCCAGTACTTC. Translation: CASSYFGETQYF.

This chain connects TRBV5-1 to TRBJ2-2, with D maybe TRBD1 (6 bases). Germline loops: CDR1 SGHRS, CDR2 YFSETQ. The CDR3 length is 16 residues. The V gene lost 4 bases and the J gene lost 0 bases, with 13 bases spanning the gap. The CDR3 sequence is CASSLWTVTNTGELFF. CDR3 nucleotide sequence: TGCGCCAGCAGCCTATGGACAGTAACGAACACCGGGGAGCTGTTTTTT.

In this sample, this clonotype turned up a few times. The gene calls are TRBV5-1 and TRBJ2-1, with 7 bases that match TRBD1. CDR1 is SGHRS and CDR2 is YFSETQ in the germline V gene. Trimming cost V 3 bases and J 5 bases; bases outside gene matches: 5. The CDR3 consists of 14 residues. The CDR3 bases are TGCGCCAGCAGCTCGGACAGGTTAAACAATGAGCAGTTCTTC. It specifies CASSSDRLNNEQFF.

This chain joins TRBV7-2 and TRBJ2-7; TRBD1 matches at 7 bases. CDR3 length: 16 amino acids. In germline, CDR1 is SGHTA, CDR2 FQGNSA. Germline trimming cut 1 base from V and 1 base from J; bases unmatched to any gene: 7. Here the CDR3 DNA reads TGTGCCAGCAGCTTAGAGAGGGGGCTAATATCCTACGAGCAGTACTTC. This translates into CASSLERGLISYEQYF.

J is TRBJ2-5 and V is TRBV3-1, with D possibly being TRBD1 (6 bases). Trimming pared 1 base from V and 0 bases from J, leaving 9 bases between. CDR1 is LGHDT and CDR2 is YNNKEL in the germline V gene (reference sequence). The CDR3 is 15 residues long. In DNA, the CDR3 is TGTGCCAGCAGCCAAGGAGGACAGTACCAAGAGACCCAGTACTTC. Its protein product is CASSQGGQYQETQYF.

This clonotype was detected only once. The V gene is TRBV7-3, the J gene TRBJ1-6; D uncertain. Germline V gene data show CDR1 as SGHTA and CDR2 as FQGTGA. V lost 2 bases and J lost 5, with 13 bases in between. The CDR3 totals 16 residues. This CDR3 is CASSLLGPGNNSPLHF. For the CDR3, the DNA is TGTGCCAGCAGCTTATTGGGTCCGGGGAATAATTCACCCCTCCACTTT. The whole variable domain, filled in from reference TRBV7-3 and TRBJ1-6, reads GAGVSQTPSNKVTEKGKYVELRCDPISGHTALYWYRQSLGQGPEFLIYFQGTGAADDSGLPNDRFFAVRPEGSVSTLKIQRTERGDSAVYLCASSLLGPGNNSPLHFGNGTRLTVT.

The chain links TRBV27 to TRBJ2-1, with unresolved D. The germline CDR1 and CDR2 sequences are MNHEY and SMNVEV (reference sequence). Trimming stripped 8 bases from V and 9 bases from J, with 17 bases between. This CDR3 is built from 13 residues. The CDR3 spells CASRSHSSLEQFF. DNA of the CDR3: TGTGCCAGCCGAAGCCACTCCTCGCTTGAGCAGTTCTTC.

The rearrangement links TRBV3-1 to TRBJ2-1, with a tentative D call TRBD1 (6 bases). V gave up 0 bases and J gave up 8 bases, with 17 bases separating them. CDR1 is LGHDT, CDR2 YNNKEL, per germline (reference sequence). This CDR3 has 16 amino acids. Written as DNA, the CDR3 is TGTGCCAGCAGCCAAGATCTGGGGGCTCCCCAGCATGAGCAGTTCTTC. It yields the protein CASSQDLGAPQHEQFF.

This clonotype was observed a handful of times. The V call is TRBV6-5, the J call TRBJ1-5; TRBD1 aligns across 9 bases. CDR1 and CDR2 (germline): MNHEY, SVGAGI. This CDR3 contains 15 residues. With V trimmed by 8 bases and J by 4 bases, 9 bases remained unmatched. Here the CDR3 reads CASGKGGQGNQPQHF. For the CDR3, the DNA is TGTGCCAGCGGGAAGGGGGGACAGGGAAATCAGCCCCAGCATTTT.

The chain couples TRBV19 to TRBJ2-4; D unresolved. The end of the DNA aligns better with TRBJ2-5, so the J call may be wrong. This CDR3 contains 15 residues. The V gene's germline CDR1 is LNHDA and CDR2 SQIVND (reference sequence). CDR3 residues: CASSIADGRQETQYF. Written as DNA, the CDR3 is TGTGCCAGTAGTATAGCGGACGGTCGACAAGAGACCCAGTACTTC.